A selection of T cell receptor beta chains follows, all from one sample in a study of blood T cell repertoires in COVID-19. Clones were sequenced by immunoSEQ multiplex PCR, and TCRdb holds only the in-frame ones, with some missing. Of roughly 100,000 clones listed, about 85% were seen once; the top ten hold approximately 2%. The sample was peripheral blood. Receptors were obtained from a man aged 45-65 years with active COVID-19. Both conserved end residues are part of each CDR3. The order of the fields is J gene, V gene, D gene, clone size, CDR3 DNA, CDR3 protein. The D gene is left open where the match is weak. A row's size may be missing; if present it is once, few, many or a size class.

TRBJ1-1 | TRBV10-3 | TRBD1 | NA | TGTGCCGCCGGGACAGGGGGCGGTTTGAACACTGAAGCTTTCTTT | CAAGTGGGLNTEAFF
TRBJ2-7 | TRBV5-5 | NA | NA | TGTGCCAGCAGCTTGGTAGCGTGGGAGCAGTACTTC | CASSLVAWEQYF
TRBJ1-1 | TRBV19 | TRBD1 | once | TGTGCCAGTTACCATAGGGGACGCTTACTGAAGGGACAGGGGGAGAAGAACACTGAAGCTTTCTTT | CASYHRGRLLKGQGEKNTEAFF
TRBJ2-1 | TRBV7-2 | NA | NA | TGTGCCAGCAGCTTAGGGCAGGGTATCTACAATGAGCAGTTCTTC | CASSLGQGIYNEQFF
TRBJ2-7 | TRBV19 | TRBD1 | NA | TGTGCCAGTAGTATAGCTGGGACAGGGTTGCGGTACTTC | CASSIAGTGLRYF
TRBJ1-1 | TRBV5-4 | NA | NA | TGTGCCAGCAGCTTGGACAAATTCGGGGAGAACACTGAAGCTTTCTTT | CASSLDKFGENTEAFF
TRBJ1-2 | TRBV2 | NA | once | TGTGCCAGCCATGAGGGTCTCTATGGCTACACCTTC | CASHEGLYGYTF
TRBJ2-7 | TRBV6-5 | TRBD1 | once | TGTGCCAGCAGTTCCCGGACAGGGGGTGGCTACGAGCAGTACTTC | CASSSRTGGGYEQYF
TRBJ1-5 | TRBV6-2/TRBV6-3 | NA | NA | TGTGCCAGCAGTTACTCGAGTGTCGGTTGGCAGCCCCAGCATTTT | CASSYSSVGWQPQHF
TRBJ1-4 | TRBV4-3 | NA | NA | TGCGCCAGCAGCCAAGATGTTGCAGGGTTGAATGAAAAACTGTTTTTT | CASSQDVAGLNEKLFF
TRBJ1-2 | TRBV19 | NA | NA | TGTGCCAGTACCCCAAACGGGGTTGGCTACACCTTC | CASTPNGVGYTF
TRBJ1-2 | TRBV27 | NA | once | TGTGCCAGCAGTGACGCAGGGTTGGGGAACTATGGCTACACCTTC | CASSDAGLGNYGYTF
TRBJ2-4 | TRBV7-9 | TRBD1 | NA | TGTGCCAGCAGCTTGACAGGGGCAGCCAAAAACATTCAGTACTTC | CASSLTGAAKNIQYF
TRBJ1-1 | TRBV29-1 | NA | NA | TGCAGCGTTGAAGGGGCAGTTACGAACACTGAAGCTTTCTTT | CSVEGAVTNTEAFF